This is a list of T cell receptor beta chains from one sample in a study of identical twins. MiXCR, run by TCRdb on the 5' RACE reads, gives a single entry per CDR3 protein. The table has 450,000 or so distinct CDR3 sequences, 13% to 15% seen once. These data also featured in a second study, about yellow fever vaccine responses in identical twins.

The sequencing sample was made of CD4+ T cells sorted from blood. Source of these receptors: a woman aged 18-29 years in good health. Each CDR3 is given without its conserved first and last residue.

CDR3 protein: ASSHDQTSGSTDTQY; CDR3 length: 15; J gene: TRBJ2-3; V gene: TRBV27
CDR3 protein: ASSLGPLAGGINEQY; CDR3 length: 15; J gene: TRBJ2-7; V gene: TRBV5-5
CDR3 protein: ASSFRQGGGETQY; CDR3 length: 13; J gene: TRBJ2-5; V gene: TRBV11-2
CDR3 protein: ASSLGQAGGEKLF; CDR3 length: 13; J gene: TRBJ1-4; V gene: TRBV7-9
CDR3 protein: ASSPRADGSYEQY; CDR3 length: 13; J gene: TRBJ2-7; V gene: TRBV27
CDR3 protein: ATSDLGTGQETQY; CDR3 length: 13; J gene: TRBJ2-5; V gene: TRBV24-1
CDR3 protein: SVAETNYEQY; CDR3 length: 10; J gene: TRBJ2-7; V gene: TRBV29-1
CDR3 protein: ASSLGGAGDVDTQY; CDR3 length: 14; J gene: TRBJ2-3; V gene: TRBV5-6
CDR3 protein: ASSFGQGYGYT; CDR3 length: 11; J gene: TRBJ1-2; V gene: TRBV27
CDR3 protein: SAREVQGPGNTIY; CDR3 length: 13; J gene: TRBJ1-3; V gene: TRBV20-1
CDR3 protein: ATHGTGYSPLH; CDR3 length: 11; J gene: TRBJ1-6; V gene: TRBV6-1
CDR3 protein: ASSLAGSGRDTQY; CDR3 length: 13; J gene: TRBJ2-3; V gene: TRBV5-1
CDR3 protein: ASSSPGVRSSYEQY; CDR3 length: 14; J gene: TRBJ2-7; V gene: TRBV28
CDR3 protein: SAWGGAALSTDTQY; CDR3 length: 14; J gene: TRBJ2-3; V gene: TRBV20-1
CDR3 protein: ASSVNNQPQH; CDR3 length: 10; J gene: TRBJ1-5; V gene: TRBV7-2
CDR3 protein: ASSLEQVSYEQY; CDR3 length: 12; J gene: TRBJ2-7; V gene: TRBV5-1
CDR3 protein: ASRPGLVDVSGELF; CDR3 length: 14; J gene: TRBJ2-2; V gene: TRBV5-1
CDR3 protein: ASGSGAGNSYEQY; CDR3 length: 13; J gene: TRBJ2-7; V gene: TRBV7-2
CDR3 protein: ATGPNEQF; CDR3 length: 8; J gene: TRBJ2-1; V gene: TRBV2
CDR3 protein: SARVGGNTEAF; CDR3 length: 11; J gene: TRBJ1-1; V gene: TRBV20-1
CDR3 protein: SSLVTENEQY; CDR3 length: 10; J gene: TRBJ2-7; V gene: TRBV20-1
CDR3 protein: SSRLAGVSTDTQY; CDR3 length: 13; J gene: TRBJ2-3; V gene: TRBV29-1
CDR3 protein: ASIFSGSSYNEQF; CDR3 length: 13; J gene: TRBJ2-1; V gene: TRBV6-2/TRBV6-3
CDR3 protein: ASSQVTPRSGANVLT; CDR3 length: 15; J gene: TRBJ2-6; V gene: TRBV3-1
CDR3 protein: ASSQNGGYNEQF; CDR3 length: 12; J gene: TRBJ2-1; V gene: TRBV7-2
CDR3 protein: SARQGIYQETQY; CDR3 length: 12; J gene: TRBJ2-5; V gene: TRBV20-1
CDR3 protein: ASSQDEVQETQY; CDR3 length: 12; J gene: TRBJ2-5; V gene: TRBV4-2
CDR3 protein: ASSPLIGLNTEAF; CDR3 length: 13; J gene: TRBJ1-1; V gene: TRBV28
CDR3 protein: ASSQDQETQY; CDR3 length: 10; J gene: TRBJ2-5; V gene: TRBV6-5
CDR3 protein: ASRQGGTGGNGYT; CDR3 length: 13; J gene: TRBJ1-2; V gene: TRBV27
CDR3 protein: SVERNTEAF; CDR3 length: 9; J gene: TRBJ1-1; V gene: TRBV29-1
CDR3 protein: ATGTSLYEQY; CDR3 length: 10; J gene: TRBJ2-7; V gene: TRBV28
CDR3 protein: SVGDSTDTQY; CDR3 length: 10; J gene: TRBJ2-3; V gene: TRBV29-1
CDR3 protein: ASSRDRVQEQY; CDR3 length: 11; J gene: TRBJ2-7; V gene: TRBV3-1
CDR3 protein: ASGQRPRLAGNEQF; CDR3 length: 14; J gene: TRBJ2-1; V gene: TRBV6-2/TRBV6-3
CDR3 protein: ASRGEEANQPQH; CDR3 length: 12; J gene: TRBJ1-5; V gene: TRBV2
CDR3 protein: ASGGGDTDTQY; CDR3 length: 11; J gene: TRBJ2-3; V gene: TRBV5-1
CDR3 protein: ASGGLRGETQY; CDR3 length: 11; J gene: TRBJ2-5; V gene: TRBV6-6
CDR3 protein: SAKTSASYNEQF; CDR3 length: 12; J gene: TRBJ2-1; V gene: TRBV20-1
CDR3 protein: ASASDRGLLGYT; CDR3 length: 12; J gene: TRBJ1-2; V gene: TRBV28
CDR3 protein: ASRTGSSTDTQY; CDR3 length: 12; J gene: TRBJ2-3; V gene: TRBV5-1
CDR3 protein: ASSRSWTVTTNEKLF; CDR3 length: 15; J gene: TRBJ1-4; V gene: TRBV6-1
CDR3 protein: SVVGVETQY; CDR3 length: 9; J gene: TRBJ2-5; V gene: TRBV29-1
CDR3 protein: ASRPTGHETQY; CDR3 length: 11; J gene: TRBJ2-5; V gene: TRBV6-2/TRBV6-3
CDR3 protein: SAGTGNYNEQF; CDR3 length: 11; J gene: TRBJ2-1; V gene: TRBV20-1